These T cell receptor beta chains were read from a single sample in a study of cytomegalovirus exposure and HLA in healthy donors. Libraries were prepared by immunoSEQ multiplex PCR; TCRdb keeps only in-frame clonotypes and omits some of them. The sample lists roughly 150,000 clones, 76% occurring once. Sequenced sample: PBMCs. These receptors were obtained from a male donor in good health and CMV-seronegative. Each CDR3 is given with its conserved first and last residue.

>TRBV12-5|TRBJ2-5|19
CASGLLPSLGTGVQGTQYF
>TRBV6-5|TRBJ1-6|15
CASSQADRVNSPLHF
>TRBV25-1|TRBJ2-3|15
CASTSGRGSTDTQYF
>TRBV5-1|TRBJ2-5|15
CASSLGTSGGETQYF
>TRBV5-5|TRBJ1-2|13
CASSPTGDYGYTF
>TRBV2|TRBJ1-5|14
CASMEQGGYQPQHF
>TRBV5-5|TRBJ2-1|13
CASSLQRSNEQFF
>TRBV5-1|TRBJ2-7|16
CASSSDTGVPSGEQYF
>TRBV5-1|TRBJ2-3|15
CASSPVGPSTGGQYF
>TRBV28|TRBJ2-7|14
CASSTFSPFYEQYF
>TRBV5-1|TRBJ2-1|19
CASSSGTGRYPSSYNEQFF
>TRBV27|TRBJ1-2|18
CASSWRTGGPAGGYGYTF
>TRBV2|TRBJ2-2|16
CASNQGSFGNTGELFF
>TRBV29-1|TRBJ1-2|16
CSAFTAGGRNDYGYTF
>TRBV29-1|TRBJ2-1|13
CSVETGGGNEQFF
>TRBV7-9|TRBJ2-7|15
CASRATGEVSYEQYF
>TRBV2|TRBJ1-1|14
CASSERSSNTEAFF
>TRBV6-5|TRBJ2-7|13
CASSPEGAYEQYF
>TRBV18|TRBJ1-2|14
CASSPFDRGYGYTF
>TRBV4-3|TRBJ2-7|16
CASSQDWPGSFYEQYF
>TRBV7-9|TRBJ2-1|16
CSSSPRTGGGYNEQFF
>TRBV13|TRBJ2-3|20
CASSPLRPGLADEVTDTQYF
>TRBV5-4|TRBJ1-2|13
CASTSQGPYGYTF
>TRBV6-6|TRBJ1-1|13
CASSYGESTEAFF
>TRBV7-9|TRBJ2-7|16
CASSPPDRKSSYEQYF
>TRBV7-3|TRBJ2-2|17
CASSLRASGMYTGELFF
>TRBV28|TRBJ1-2|13
CASSLSGGRGYTF
>TRBV5-1|TRBJ2-7|16
CASSSIDRVLSYEQYF
>TRBV28|TRBJ2-7|15
CASSSPGTGGYEQYF
>TRBV27|TRBJ2-1|16
CASSFSGTSSYNEQFF
>TRBV28|TRBJ1-6|13
CALQGSYNSPLHF
>TRBV19|TRBJ1-1|12
CASMSGWTEAFF
>TRBV7-3|TRBJ1-1|17
CASSGGKVTGMNTEAFF
>TRBV29-1|TRBJ1-1|14
CSVLGGAGSTEAFF
>TRBV11-2|TRBJ2-7|15
CASSVVPSTSYEQYF
>TRBV2|TRBJ2-7|20
CASSEAGQAYSDGPSYEQYF
>TRBV2|TRBJ1-3|14
CAKTAGTDGNTIYF
>TRBV6-5|TRBJ2-3|15
CASSYSTGFTDTQYF
>TRBV10-3|.|14
CAISSGTGGYEQYF
>TRBV11-2|TRBJ2-7|14
CASSFLAGLYEQYF
>TRBV5-1|TRBJ1-2|17
CASSSSLLTGKNYGYTF
>TRBV4-1|TRBJ2-3|16
CASSPLDRGDTDTQYF
>TRBV27|TRBJ2-1|20
CASSSLLPTKLAEKYNEQFF
>TRBV5-8|TRBJ1-5|18
CASSLALGGQNSNQPQHF